Shown below are 28 T cell receptor beta chains from a single sample sequenced in a study of blood T cells in healthy people across ages. A second roughly 6 to 11 cycle PCR used barcoded and J-beta primers. Each CDR3 protein gets one entry after TCRdb re-called the 5' RACE reads with MiXCR. Seen here are more than 900,000 distinct CDR3 sequences, approximately 32% observed once, and the top ten hold roughly 10%. A further study also used this sample, focusing on T cells of mothers and their children.

The sequencing sample was made of blood. These receptors all come from a woman between 35 and 50 years old in good health.

This clonotype was found once. The chain carries TRBV5-1 and TRBJ2-1; D is undetermined. The CDR3 contains 13 residues. Germline CDR1 reads SGHRS; CDR2 reads YFSETQ. Trimming left V 4 bases short and J 10 bases short, with 15 bases between. The CDR3: CASSPRLSYEQFF. The CDR3 coding sequence is TGCGCCAGCAGCCCGCGCCTCTCCTACGAGCAGTTCTTC.

The rearrangement joins TRBV12-3 or TRBV12-4 to TRBJ1-1; TRBD1 is a possible D gene (6 bases). The CDR3 sequence is 11 residues long. V was shortened by 6 bases and J by 6 bases, with 8 bases between the two germline ends. The CDR3 coding sequence is TGTGCCAGCAGGACAGGTGCTGAAGCTTTCTTT. It translates to CASRTGAEAFF.

The chain has TRBV4-2 and TRBJ2-1; no reliable D call. CDR1 and CDR2 (germline): LGHNA, YNFKEQ. Trimming pared 2 bases from V and 8 bases from J, leaving 13 bases between. The CDR3 is 14 amino acids. As DNA, the CDR3 is TGTGCCAGCAGCCAATCAAATCTAGACCATGAGCAGTTCTTC. Translation gives CASSQSNLDHEQFF.

The sample holds many counts of this clonotype. The rearrangement links TRBV4-3 to TRBJ2-6; D call uncertain. Germline V gene sequence: CDR1 LGHNA, CDR2 YSLEER. CDR3 length equals 17 residues. Trimming stripped 0 bases from V and 0 bases from J, with 9 bases between. In DNA form, the CDR3 reads TGCGCCAGCAGCCAAGAGACCCGGTTCTCTGGGGCCAACGTCCTGACTTTC. It is translated as CASSQETRFSGANVLTF.

The rearrangement uses TRBV2 and TRBJ1-5, with D possibly matching TRBD1 (6 bases). From germline, CDR1 is SNHLY and CDR2 FYNNEI. V lost 7 bases and J lost 6, with 13 bases in between. The CDR3 is made up of 13 amino acids. This CDR3 is CASTSAGAQPQHF. As DNA, the CDR3 is TGTGCCAGCACATCGGCGGGGGCTCAGCCCCAGCATTTT.

V is TRBV7-2 and J is TRBJ2-1; possibly TRBD2 for D (5 bases). CDR1 SGHTA and CDR2 FQGNSA come from the germline V gene. V lost 1 base and J lost 14, with 15 bases in between. The CDR3 covers 13 residues. CDR3 amino acids: CASSLEASLSKFF. The DNA for the CDR3 is TGTGCCAGCAGCTTAGAGGCTAGCCTAAGTAAGTTCTTC.

This clonotype has ten or more counts. The rearrangement uses TRBV7-8 and TRBJ2-3; 9 nucleotides match TRBD1. This CDR3 comprises 15 residues. Trimming took 5 bases from V and 0 from J; bases not matched to a gene: 3. CDR1 and CDR2 (germline): SGHVS, FQNEAQ. The CDR3 protein is CASSPQGASTDTQYF. Here the CDR3 DNA reads TGTGCCAGCAGCCCACAGGGGGCGAGCACAGATACGCAGTATTTT.

The chain couples TRBV12-3 or TRBV12-4 to TRBJ1-2; 7 nucleotides match TRBD1. The CDR3 is made up of 14 amino acids. V gave up 5 bases and J gave up 4 bases; unmatched junction bases: 7. In DNA form, the CDR3 reads TGTGCCAGCAGTCCCCGACAGGGTCTCTATGGCTACACCTTC. Residues: CASSPRQGLYGYTF.

The chain couples TRBV19 to TRBJ2-3; D ambiguous. Germline V gene data show CDR1 as LNHDA and CDR2 as SQIVND (reference sequence). Trimming took off 4 bases at V and 2 bases at J, with 10 bases between the two ends. This CDR3 is 14 amino acids long. DNA of the CDR3: TGTGCCAGTAGTACCGAGCGAACCACAGATACGCAGTATTTT. This sequence encodes CASSTERTTDTQYF.

This clonotype was counted at least ten times. The DNA for the CDR3 is TGCAGTGCTAGGGGATCCGGGACTAGCGTTTCTGGGGCCAACGTCCTGACTTTC. As protein: CSARGSGTSVSGANVLTF. The chain recombines TRBV20-1 with TRBJ2-6; TRBD2 aligns across 10 bases. Germline V gives CDR1 DFQATT, CDR2 SNEGSKA (reference sequence). The V segment lost 3 bases and the J segment 1 base; nucleotides outside the gene matches: 9. The CDR3 spans 18 residues.

This clonotype appeared a few times. V is TRBV7-2 and J is TRBJ2-7; TRBD2 is a possible D gene (6 bases). Trimming removed 5 bases at V and 7 bases at J, with 15 bases between. The CDR3 runs 13 residues. From germline, CDR1 is SGHTA and CDR2 FQGNSA. The CDR3 reads CASSLDYGLEQYF. The CDR3 nucleotides read TGTGCCAGCAGCCTGGACTATGGCCTGGAGCAGTACTTC.

This clonotype came up a few times. This CDR3 is CASSYWDGDTQYF. DNA of the CDR3: TGTGCCAGCAGTTACTGGGACGGAGATACGCAGTATTTT. The chain joins TRBV6-5 to TRBJ2-3; D assignment may be TRBD1 or TRBD2 (5 bases each). Looked up from germline, CDR1 is MNHEY and CDR2 is SVGAGI. V lost 1 base and J 5 bases, leaving 7 bases between the germline ends. The CDR3 runs to 13 residues.

The CDR3 DNA reads TGTGCCACCAGTGACAGACTAACAGGGGGCAATCAGCCCCAGCATTTT. Translation: CATSDRLTGGNQPQHF. The rearrangement uses TRBV24-1 and TRBJ1-5; TRBD1 matches 7 bases. Trimming cost V 4 bases and J 2 bases; bases outside gene matches: 7. Germline V gene data show CDR1 as KGHDR and CDR2 as SFDVKD. The CDR3 is 16 amino acids.

This rearrangement joins TRBV4-1 to TRBJ2-1, with a tentative D call TRBD1 (5 bases). Germline V gene data show CDR1 as MGHRA and CDR2 as YSYEKL. The CDR3 totals 16 residues. V dropped 4 bases and J dropped 10 bases, with 23 bases sitting between them. The CDR3 DNA follows: TGCGCCAGCAGCCCCACCGCATCTAGGGGAAACTACGAGCAGTTCTTC. Translated: CASSPTASRGNYEQFF.

CDR3 sequence: CASSLSGAVAEAFF. CDR3 DNA: TGTGCCAGCAGCTTATCCGGGGCGGTGGCTGAAGCTTTCTTT. The rearrangement joins TRBV7-9 to TRBJ1-1; TRBD1 might be the D (5 bases). V gave up 2 bases and J gave up 6 bases, with 13 bases separating them. Germline V lookup: CDR1 SEHNR, CDR2 FQNEAQ (reference sequence). CDR3 length: 14 amino acids.

This clonotype was detected only a few times. Given a much more abundant clone one base away, this may be a read error. The chain joins TRBV20-1 to TRBJ2-1; D gene unclear. The CDR3 totals 10 residues. V was trimmed by 6 bases and J by 7 bases, leaving 7 bases between them. Germline V gene sequence: CDR1 DFQATT, CDR2 SNEGSKA (reference sequence). CDR3 region: CSALRNEQFF. The CDR3 nucleotides read TGCAGTGCGCTCAGGAATGAGCAGTTCTTC.

At least ten counts were recorded for this clonotype. The CDR3 is CASSLGDSPSEQYF. CDR3 nucleotide sequence: TGTGCCAGCAGCTTGGGGGACAGCCCTTCCGAGCAGTACTTC. The chain is built from TRBV5-5 and TRBJ2-7; 7 nucleotides agree with TRBD1. With 0 bases clipped from V and 6 bases from J, the junction kept 6 bases outside the gene matches. The germline V gene encodes CDR1 SGHKS and CDR2 YYEKEE (reference sequence). The CDR3 totals 14 residues.

This clonotype was observed a handful of times. This chain joins TRBV6-1 and TRBJ2-3; D tentatively reads TRBD1 or TRBD2 (5 bases each). Trimming took off 3 bases at V and 0 bases at J, with 10 bases between the two ends. Per the germline V gene, CDR1 is MNHNS and CDR2 is SASEGT. The CDR3 sequence is 15 residues long. The CDR3 reads CASSEGTSSTDTQYF. CDR3 coding DNA: TGTGCCAGCAGTGAGGGGACGTCTAGCACAGATACGCAGTATTTT.

V gene TRBV12-3 or TRBV12-4 combines with J gene TRBJ1-5; D gene unclear. With 3 bases removed from V and 4 bases from J, the gap between germline ends came to 10 bases. The CDR3 consists of 14 residues. The CDR3 nucleotides are TGTGCCAGCAGTTTTGACGCCTCTAATCAGCCCCAGCATTTT. Translated: CASSFDASNQPQHF.

The CDR3: CASSLVGGRSYEQYF. For the CDR3, the DNA is TGTGCCAGCAGCTTAGTTGGGGGAAGATCCTACGAGCAGTACTTC. J is TRBJ2-7 and V is TRBV7-9; D may match TRBD1 or TRBD2 (5 bases each). V lost 1 base to trimming and J lost 1 base, with 11 bases between them. Germline V lookup: CDR1 SEHNR, CDR2 FQNEAQ (reference sequence). CDR3 length: 15 residues.

This clonotype was found a few times. This sequence joins TRBV4-1 and TRBJ1-4; 10 nucleotides match TRBD1. This CDR3 is built from 15 residues. The trim removed 4 bases at V and 7 bases at J, leaving 6 bases unmatched. The germline gives CDR1 MGHRA, CDR2 YSYEKL. The CDR3 bases are TGCGCCAGCAGCCGACCGGGACAGGGGACTGAAAAACTGTTTTTT. Amino acids: CASSRPGQGTEKLFF.

The V call is TRBV27, the J call TRBJ2-1; weak D call: TRBD2 (6 bases). Trimming took 4 bases from V and 5 from J, leaving 12 bases between them. CDR3 length: 14 residues. Germline-derived CDR1 and CDR2 are MNHEY and SMNVEV (reference sequence). The DNA of the CDR3 is TGTGCCAGCAGTTGGAGGGGCAGCAACAATGAGCAGTTCTTC. Translated, it gives CASSWRGSNNEQFF.

The gene calls are TRBV4-2 and TRBJ1-4; TRBD1 matches at 8 bases. CDR1 is LGHNA and CDR2 is YNFKEQ in the germline V gene. V shed 2 bases and J 0 bases; nucleotides not matched to a gene: 8. This CDR3 region has 18 residues. The CDR3 spells CASSQTNRGFATNEKLFF. The DNA of the CDR3 is TGTGCCAGCAGCCAAACCAACAGGGGGTTTGCAACTAATGAAAAACTGTTTTTT.

On this clonotype itself: One end of the junction varies from germline; a read error may be responsible. V usage is TRBV7-2 and J usage is TRBJ1-1, with a possible D match to TRBD1 (6 bases). Germline V gene data show CDR1 as SGHTA and CDR2 as FQGNSA. This CDR3 region has 16 residues. The CDR3: CASSSPRGGMNTEAFF. The CDR3 coding sequence is TGCGCCAGCAGCTCCCCCAGGGGTGGGATGAACACTGAAGCTTTCTTT. Drawing the rest from reference TRBV7-2 and TRBJ1-1, the complete variable domain is GAGVSQSPSNKVTEKGKDVELRCDPISGHTALYWYRQSLGQGLEFLIYFQGNSAPDKSGLPSDRFSAERTGGSVSTLTIQRTQQEDSAVYLCASSSPRGGMNTEAFFGQGTRLTVV.

In this sample, this clonotype turned up many times. The chain has TRBV3-1 and TRBJ1-2; the D is unclear. V lost 0 bases, J lost 4 bases, and 6 bases lay in between. Germline CDR1 LGHDT, CDR2 YNNKEL (reference sequence). The CDR3 length is 13 residues. The CDR3: CASSQEMLYGYTF. The CDR3 DNA reads as TGTGCCAGCAGCCAAGAAATGCTCTATGGCTACACCTTC.

The table lists this clonotype with many counts. The chain is built from TRBV9 and TRBJ2-1, with D uncertain. V was clipped by 0 bases and J by 3 bases, with 7 bases between them. Germline V gene data show CDR1 as SGDLS and CDR2 as YYNGEE. The CDR3 totals 14 residues. The CDR3 reads CASSVGGGYNEQFF. In DNA, the CDR3 is TGTGCCAGCAGCGTAGGAGGCGGCTACAATGAGCAGTTCTTC.

This clonotype was seen only a few times. This sequence joins TRBV2 and TRBJ1-5, with D possibly TRBD1 on 6 matching bases. The germline CDR1 and CDR2 sequences are SNHLY and FYNNEI. With 7 bases removed from V and 0 bases from J, the gap between germline ends came to 13 bases. The CDR3 is 15 amino acids. This CDR3 is CASNLQGNSNQPQHF. The CDR3 nucleotides are TGTGCCAGCAACCTCCAGGGGAATAGCAATCAGCCCCAGCATTTT.

This clonotype was found many times. The chain joins TRBV12-3 or TRBV12-4 to TRBJ2-7, with 12 bases aligning to TRBD1. The CDR3 spans 15 residues. Unmatched junction bases numbered 5, after V lost 1 base and J lost 7 bases. The CDR3 is CASSLGGQGAGEQYF. CDR3 in DNA: TGTGCCAGCAGTTTAGGGGGACAGGGGGCGGGAGAGCAGTACTTC.